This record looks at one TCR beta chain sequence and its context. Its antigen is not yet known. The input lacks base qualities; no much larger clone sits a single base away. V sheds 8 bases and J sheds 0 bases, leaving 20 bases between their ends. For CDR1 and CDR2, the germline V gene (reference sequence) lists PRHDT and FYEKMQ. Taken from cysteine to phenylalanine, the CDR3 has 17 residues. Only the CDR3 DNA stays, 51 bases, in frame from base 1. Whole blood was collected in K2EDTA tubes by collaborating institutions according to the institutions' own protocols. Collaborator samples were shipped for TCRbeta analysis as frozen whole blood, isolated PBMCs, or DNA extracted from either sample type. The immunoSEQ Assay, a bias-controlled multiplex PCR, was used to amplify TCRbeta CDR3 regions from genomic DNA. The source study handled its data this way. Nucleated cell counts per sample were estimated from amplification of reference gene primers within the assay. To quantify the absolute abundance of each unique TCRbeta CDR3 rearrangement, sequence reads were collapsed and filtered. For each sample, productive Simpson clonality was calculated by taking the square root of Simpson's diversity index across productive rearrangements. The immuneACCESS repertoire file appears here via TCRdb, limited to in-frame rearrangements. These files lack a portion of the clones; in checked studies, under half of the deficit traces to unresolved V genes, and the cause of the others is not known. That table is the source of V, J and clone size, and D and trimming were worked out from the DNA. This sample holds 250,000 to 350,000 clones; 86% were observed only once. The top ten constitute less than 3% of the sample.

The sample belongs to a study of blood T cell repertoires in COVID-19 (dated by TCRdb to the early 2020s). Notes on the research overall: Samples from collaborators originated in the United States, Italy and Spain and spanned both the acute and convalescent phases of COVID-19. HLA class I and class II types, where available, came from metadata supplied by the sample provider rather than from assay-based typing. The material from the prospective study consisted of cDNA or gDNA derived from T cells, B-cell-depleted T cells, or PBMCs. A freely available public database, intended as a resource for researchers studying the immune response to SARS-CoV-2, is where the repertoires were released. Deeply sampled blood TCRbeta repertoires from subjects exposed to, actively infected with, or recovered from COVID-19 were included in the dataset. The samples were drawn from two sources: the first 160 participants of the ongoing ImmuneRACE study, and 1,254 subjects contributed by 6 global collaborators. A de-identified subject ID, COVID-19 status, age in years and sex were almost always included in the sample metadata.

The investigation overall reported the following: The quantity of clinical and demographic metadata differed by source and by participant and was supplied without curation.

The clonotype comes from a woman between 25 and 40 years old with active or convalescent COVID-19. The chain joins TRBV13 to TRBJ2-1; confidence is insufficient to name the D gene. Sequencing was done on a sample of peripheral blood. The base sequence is TGTGCCAGCCACTCGGCCTCGGCAGGTGGCTCCTACAATGAGCAGTTCTTC. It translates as CASHSASAGGSYNEQFF.